The clone carrying this TCR beta chain has at least ten counts. Its antigen is not identified. The CDR3 covers 13 residues. Per the germline V gene, CDR1 is SQVTM and CDR2 is ANQGSEA. V was clipped by 1 base and J by 1 base, with 7 bases between them. Template switching (which added a universal primer site) was used, and cDNA carried unique molecular identifiers. TCRdb fed the 5' RACE reads into MiXCR, producing one record per CDR3 protein. The sample has roughly 490,000 distinct CDR3 sequences, approximately 14% seen once. This specimen belongs to a study of identical twins. Study outcomes and limitations: For zero-insertion analyses, partial confounding could come from invariant MAIT and iNKT cells.

This sample was shared with a second study, whose subject was yellow fever vaccine responses in identical twins.

The rearrangement links TRBV29-1 to TRBJ2-5, with no clear D. The specimen was CD4+ T cells sorted from blood. The sequence came from a woman under 30 in good health. The DNA for the CDR3 is TGCAGCGTTGAAGTCAGACGCCAAGAGACCCAGTACTTC. Amino acid sequence: CSVEVRRQETQYF. The whole variable domain, filled in from reference TRBV29-1 and TRBJ2-5, reads SAVISQKPSRDICQRGTSLTIQCQVDSQVTMMFWYRQQPGQSLTLIATANQGSEATYESGFVIDKFPISRPNLTFSTLTVSNMSPEDSSIYLCSVEVRRQETQYFGPGTRLLVL.